This T cell receptor beta chain was recorded in a study of blood T cell repertoires in COVID-19. In the study overall: COVID-19 samples, acute and convalescent, were from the United States, Italy and Spain. The analysed material was cDNA or gDNA that came from T cells, B-cell-depleted T cells, or PBMCs.

Trimming removed 0 bases at V and 8 bases at J, with 10 bases between. Germline CDR1 reads SGHRS; CDR2 reads YFSETQ. The CDR3 covers 13 residues. Per the original data handling: Estimates of nucleated cell counts were drawn from the amplification of reference gene primers. Sequenced by immunoSEQ multiplex PCR; TCRdb stores in-frame clones only, minus some. V, J and clone size are those of that table, while D and trimming were read from the DNA. The table shows roughly 300,000 clones, with around 87% occurring only once. The source material was peripheral blood. The chain couples TRBV5-1 to TRBJ2-3; D is uncertain. This receptor was identified in a woman aged 45-59 years who had recovered from COVID-19. CDR3 in amino acids: CASSLAGLSTQYF. The CDR3 DNA reads TGCGCCAGCAGCTTGGCCGGGTTAAGTACGCAGTATTTT.